The 30 T cell receptor beta chains below all came from one sample that was sequenced in a study of blood T cell repertoires in COVID-19. The protocol was immunoSEQ multiplex PCR, while the TCRdb copy is restricted to in-frame clones and leaves out a portion. The repertoire holds approximately 100,000 clones, with around 85% as singletons. The sequenced sample was peripheral blood. These TCRs come from a woman in her 70s with active or convalescent COVID-19.

The chain uses TRBV2 and TRBJ2-2, with 10 nucleotides matching TRBD1. V dropped 4 bases and J dropped 6; count of bases not matched to a gene: 5. The CDR3 runs 15 residues. Germline V gene sequence: CDR1 SNHLY, CDR2 FYNNEI. The CDR3 sequence: CASSVDRGRPGELFF. CDR3 DNA sequence: TGTGCCAGCAGTGTCGACAGGGGGCGGCCCGGGGAGCTGTTTTTT.

The chain is built from TRBV7-2 and TRBJ1-2, with D perhaps TRBD1 (6 bases). CDR3 length: 14 residues. Trimming shortened V by 1 base and J by 4 bases, and 10 bases separated the two germline ends. Looked up from germline, CDR1 is SGHTA and CDR2 is FQGNSA. The CDR3 loop is CASSLEQGFYGYTF. The DNA of the CDR3 is TGTGCCAGCAGCTTAGAACAGGGCTTCTATGGCTACACCTTC. Looking up the rest from reference TRBV7-2 and TRBJ1-2 gives the full variable domain: GAGVSQSPSNKVTEKGKDVELRCDPISGHTALYWYRQSLGQGLEFLIYFQGNSAPDKSGLPSDRFSAERTGGSVSTLTIQRTQQEDSAVYLCASSLEQGFYGYTFGSGTRLTVV.

The J gene is TRBJ2-7, the V gene TRBV5-5; TRBD1 matches at 8 bases. CDR3 length equals 14 residues. Trimming cost V 1 base and J 6 bases; bases outside gene matches: 6. Germline V gene data show CDR1 as SGHKS and CDR2 as YYEKEE (reference sequence). In nucleotides, the CDR3 is TGTGCCAGCAGCTTGAACAGGGGGTACAGCGAGCAGTACTTC. Translated, it gives CASSLNRGYSEQYF.

The chain couples TRBV4-3 to TRBJ1-1; 7 positions agree with TRBD1. The V and J ends lost 0 bases and 0 bases, in that order; junction bases with no gene match: 7. Germline loops: CDR1 LGHNA, CDR2 YSLEER. The length of the CDR3 is 17 residues. CDR3 in amino acids: CASSQDLTGWVNTEAFF. Written as DNA, the CDR3 is TGCGCCAGCAGCCAAGACCTGACAGGGTGGGTGAACACTGAAGCTTTCTTT.

The rearrangement links TRBV10-2 to TRBJ2-1, with TRBD2 matching 11 bases. The CDR3 consists of 15 residues. Germline-derived CDR1 and CDR2 are WSHSY and SAAADI. Trimming removed 6 bases from V and 7 bases from J; junction bases left unmatched: 8. The CDR3 loop reads CASRLAGGGENEQFF. The CDR3, as DNA: TGCGCCAGCAGATTAGCGGGAGGGGGGGAGAATGAGCAGTTCTTC.

J is TRBJ2-7 and V is TRBV5-1, with 7 bases matching TRBD1. The CDR3 covers 13 residues. V lost 6 bases to trimming and J lost 3 bases; unmatched junction nucleotides: 6. Germline assignment: CDR1 SGHRS and CDR2 YFSETQ. CDR3 amino acids: CASKGTEVYEQYF. The CDR3 DNA sequence: TGCGCCAGCAAGGGGACAGAAGTCTACGAGCAGTACTTC.

The CDR3 nucleotides read TGTGCCAGTAGTATAATCCCGGGGACTGAAGCTTTCTTT. It translates to CASSIIPGTEAFF. J is TRBJ1-1 and V is TRBV19, with D uncertain. Germline V CDR1 and CDR2: LNHDA, SQIVND (reference sequence). The CDR3 has 13 residues. Trimming pared 2 bases from V and 5 bases from J, leaving 9 bases between.

The sample holds one count of this clone. The chain carries TRBV5-1 and TRBJ2-2; the D is unclear. This CDR3 is built from 16 residues. CDR1 is SGHRS and CDR2 is YFSETQ in the germline V gene. Trimming shortened V by 7 bases and J by 2 bases, and 18 bases separated the two germline ends. CDR3 sequence: CASWAQPLGNTGELFF. CDR3 in DNA: TGCGCCAGCTGGGCCCAGCCACTTGGAAACACCGGGGAGCTGTTTTTT.

This chain links TRBV25-1 with TRBJ2-1; tentatively, D is TRBD2 (6 bases). Trimming stripped 8 bases from V and 7 bases from J, with 15 bases between. The CDR3 runs 13 residues. Germline V gene sequence: CDR1 MGHDK, CDR2 SYGVNS. For the CDR3, the DNA is TGTGCCAGCCGGGGGACCCTTAGAAATGAGCAGTTCTTC. Protein: CASRGTLRNEQFF.

The V gene is TRBV18, the J gene TRBJ2-1; D is perhaps TRBD2 (6 bases). The CDR3 sequence is 15 residues long. The germline V gene has CDR1 KGHSH and CDR2 LQKENI. With 2 bases removed from V and 8 bases from J, the gap between germline ends came to 16 bases. CDR3 in DNA: TGTGCCAGCTCACCAACGGTCGGGGGACCGTATGAGCAGTTCTTC. This translates into CASSPTVGGPYEQFF. The full variable domain, its missing parts supplied by reference TRBV18 and TRBJ2-1, is NAGVMQNPRHLVRRRGQEARLRCSPMKGHSHVYWYRQLPEEGLKFMVYLQKENIIDESGMPKERFSAEFPKEGPSILRIQQVVRGDSAAYFCASSPTVGGPYEQFFGPGTRLTVL.

This clone was counted a single time. J is TRBJ1-2 and V is TRBV12-2. TRBV12-2 is an annotated pseudogene. CDR3 length: 19 residues. The CDR3 DNA reads as TGTGCAAGTCGCTTAGTCGGGGGGTGTCGGCGGACTTCATACTATGGCTACACCTTC. Protein: CASRLVGGCRRTSYYGYTF.

This chain uses TRBV28 with TRBJ2-3; D remains unclear. V was shortened by 5 bases and J by 5 bases, with 11 bases between the two germline ends. Germline CDR1 reads MDHEN; CDR2 reads SYDVKM. CDR3 length: 13 residues. The CDR3 DNA reads TGTGCCAGCAGTCCCCACCTAAGAGATACGCAGTATTTT. Amino acids: CASSPHLRDTQYF.

CDR3 in amino acids: CASSIPGQPYGYTF. In nucleotides, the CDR3 is TGTGCCAGCAGTATCCCGGGACAACCCTATGGCTACACCTTC. The chain has TRBV2 and TRBJ1-2; perhaps TRBD1 as D (6 bases). Trimming shortened V by 5 bases and J by 4 bases, and 14 bases separated the two germline ends. Germline CDR1 and CDR2: SNHLY and FYNNEI. The CDR3 has 14 amino acids.

The chain employs TRBV4-2 and TRBJ1-1; D is perhaps TRBD1 (6 bases). The germline V gene encodes CDR1 LGHNA and CDR2 YNFKEQ. The CDR3 sequence is 15 residues long. Trimming left V 3 bases short and J 0 bases short, with 11 bases between. CDR3 region: CASSHTDRMNTEAFF. The CDR3 DNA reads as TGTGCCAGCAGCCACACCGACAGGATGAACACTGAAGCTTTCTTT.

V and J are TRBV5-4 and TRBJ2-1; 12 positions agree with TRBD2. The length of the CDR3 is 15 residues. From germline, CDR1 is SGHNT and CDR2 YYREEE (reference sequence). J gave up 14 bases and V 1 base, and 10 bases lay outside the gene matches. CDR3 sequence reads: CASSLSTSGGVREFF. The CDR3 nucleotides read TGTGCCAGCAGCTTGTCGACTAGCGGGGGAGTGCGGGAGTTCTTC.

The chain employs TRBV2 and TRBJ1-1; D possibly corresponds to TRBD1 (5 bases). Germline values: CDR1 SNHLY, CDR2 FYNNEI. V dropped 6 bases and J dropped 7 bases, with 12 bases sitting between them. The CDR3 is 12 residues long. CDR3 protein: CASRGYRGEAFF. In DNA form, the CDR3 reads TGTGCCAGCAGGGGCTATAGGGGTGAAGCTTTCTTT.

The CDR3 DNA is TGCGCCAGCAGCGTTAGGACAGGGGGGGGTCGAGGAGCAGCCGCCTCCTACAATGAGCAGTTCTTC. It encodes CASSVRTGGGRGAAASYNEQFF. This rearrangement joins TRBV5-1 to TRBJ2-1, with 10 bases lining up with TRBD1. Looked up from germline, CDR1 is SGHRS and CDR2 is YFSETQ. The CDR3 runs 22 residues. J lost 0 bases, V lost 4 bases, and 22 bases had no gene match.

V and J are TRBV11-2 and TRBJ2-7; possible D gene TRBD2, 6 bases. The CDR3 runs 13 residues. Trimming cost V 7 bases and J 0 bases, with 10 bases left between them. Germline CDR1 is SGHAT and CDR2 is FQNNGV. The CDR3 is CASTRESSYEQYF. The CDR3 DNA is TGTGCCAGCACCCGGGAGAGCTCCTACGAGCAGTACTTC.

CDR3 region: CASSEPFSGRVPDTQYF. CDR3 bases: TGCGCCAGCAGTGAGCCCTTTAGCGGGAGAGTTCCAGATACGCAGTATTTT. The chain couples TRBV10-2 to TRBJ2-3; 9 bases line up with TRBD2. V shed 2 bases, J shed 4 bases, and the junction held 10 bases outside the gene matches. Germline lookup yields CDR1 WSHSY and CDR2 SAAADI. The CDR3 totals 17 residues.

This chain uses TRBV2 with TRBJ2-3, with TRBD2 identical over 7 bases. The CDR3 loop spans 15 amino acids. CDR1 and CDR2 (germline): SNHLY, FYNNEI. V lost 4 bases, J lost 0 bases, and 4 bases stayed unmatched. The CDR3 coding sequence is TGTGCCAGCAGTGTGATTAGCGGGAGCACAGATACGCAGTATTTT. Translated: CASSVISGSTDTQYF.

The sample holds one count of this clone. The chain has TRBV6-2 or TRBV6-3 and TRBJ1-1; 7 nucleotides agree with TRBD1. This CDR3 is 14 amino acids long. V trimming: 2 bases; J trimming: 6 bases; junction bases outside the gene matches: 6. CDR1 and CDR2 (germline): MNHEY, SVGEGT. The CDR3 DNA reads as TGTGCCAGCAGTTACCCGACAGGGAAGGCTGAAGCTTTCTTT. It yields the protein CASSYPTGKAEAFF.

This chain links TRBV14 with TRBJ2-6; D remains unclear. Trimming cost V 3 bases and J 0 bases, with 12 bases left between them. In germline, CDR1 is SGHDN, CDR2 FVKESK. This CDR3 is 17 amino acids long. CDR3 loop: CASSHRASYSGANVLTF. CDR3 coding DNA: TGTGCCAGCAGCCACCGAGCAAGCTACTCTGGGGCCAACGTCCTGACTTTC.

This rearrangement joins TRBV7-2 to TRBJ2-3; no firm D call. Germline loops: CDR1 SGHTA, CDR2 FQGNSA. The CDR3 is 14 amino acids. The ends were cut back, 0 bases at V and 0 bases at J, with 4 bases in the middle. The CDR3 here is CASSLARSTDTQYF. The DNA of the CDR3 is TGTGCCAGCAGCTTAGCCAGGAGCACAGATACGCAGTATTTT.

The chain recombines TRBV6-2 or TRBV6-3 with TRBJ2-7, with 11 bases lining up with TRBD1. Per the germline V gene, CDR1 is MNHEY and CDR2 is SVGEGT. Trimming took 0 bases from V and 6 from J; bases not matched to a gene: 1. CDR3 length equals 14 residues. CDR3 coding DNA: TGTGCCAGCAGTTACTCGGACAGGGGGCCCGAGCAGTACTTC. This translates into CASSYSDRGPEQYF.

V gene TRBV18 combines with J gene TRBJ2-5; 7 bases align to TRBD1. CDR1 and CDR2 (germline): KGHSH, LQKENI. V gave up 3 bases and J gave up 2 bases; unmatched junction bases: 3. This CDR3 comprises 14 residues. The CDR3 bases are TGTGCCAGCTCACCTAAGACAGGGCAAGAGACCCAGTACTTC. It specifies CASSPKTGQETQYF.

DNA of the CDR3: TGCGCCAGCAGCTTTGGGGCGGGACCAAAGGATACGCAGTATTTT. Protein product: CASSFGAGPKDTQYF. The rearrangement joins TRBV5-1 to TRBJ2-3; possible D gene TRBD2, 6 bases. Germline V gene data show CDR1 as SGHRS and CDR2 as YFSETQ. The CDR3 covers 15 residues. Trimming left V 2 bases short and J 6 bases short, with 16 bases between.

The chain links TRBV28 to TRBJ1-2; the match to TRBD1 covers 9 bases. J was trimmed by 5 bases and V by 4 bases; bases with no gene match: 8. CDR3 length: 15 residues. The germline V gene encodes CDR1 MDHEN and CDR2 SYDVKM. CDR3 region: CASSSRRDRVYGYTF. CDR3 bases: TGTGCCAGCAGTTCACGAAGGGACAGGGTATATGGCTACACCTTC.

This clone was seen a single time. This chain connects TRBV30 to TRBJ2-7; a weak D match, TRBD2 (6 bases). Germline V gene sequence: CDR1 GTSNPN, CDR2 SVGIG (reference sequence). The CDR3 is 15 amino acids. The V and J ends lost 1 base and 4 bases respectively, with 17 bases between them. CDR3 DNA: TGTGCCTGGAGTGGCAAGACGACGGGACTTTACGAGCAGTACTTC. This encodes CAWSGKTTGLYEQYF.

This clone has just a few counts. This sequence joins TRBV6-1 and TRBJ1-5, with 8 bases aligning to TRBD1. The germline V gene encodes CDR1 MNHNS and CDR2 SASEGT. Germline trimming cut 2 bases from V and 7 bases from J; bases unmatched to any gene: 1. The CDR3 extends over 13 amino acids. This CDR3 reads CASSETGGQPQHF. CDR3 DNA: TGTGCCAGCAGTGAAACAGGGGGGCAGCCCCAGCATTTT.

The chain combines TRBV7-9 with TRBJ2-7, with no clear D. Germline values: CDR1 SEHNR, CDR2 FQNEAQ (reference sequence). With 5 bases removed from V and 2 bases from J, the gap between germline ends came to 7 bases. This CDR3 has 12 residues. CDR3 sequence (DNA): TGTGCCAGCAGCCGCGATACCTACGAGCAGTACTTC. It translates to CASSRDTYEQYF.